The rows below give T cell receptor beta chains drawn from one sample of a study of shared clonotypes between healthy human individuals. Assay: immunoSEQ multiplex PCR; the TCRdb copy retains only in-frame clones and omits some. The profile shows 1.5 million to 2.5 million clones, about 95% of them singletons. The source material was naive CD8+ T cells sorted from blood. Receptors were obtained from a man aged 18 to 29 in good health. Each CDR3 is given with its conserved first and last residue. A D gene is named only where the DNA matches it firmly. Only part of the rows carry a size: once, few, many, or a class if the clone is expanded.

>NA|NA|TRBJ1-2|TRBV27
CASFGSSPGGGYGYTF
TGTGCCAGCTTCGGTTCTTCTCCGGGGGGCGGCTATGGCTACACCTTC
>NA|NA|TRBJ2-3|TRBV2
CASARMRGDTQYF
TGTGCCAGCGCCAGGATGCGGGGAGATACGCAGTATTTT
>NA|TRBD1|TRBJ2-2|TRBV2
CASSATGTGELFF
TGTGCCAGCAGTGCGACAGGGACCGGGGAGCTGTTTTTT
>NA|NA|TRBJ2-7|TRBV4-3
CASSQDNQVRDEQYF
TGCGCCAGCAGCCAAGATAATCAGGTTAGAGACGAGCAGTACTTC
>NA|NA|TRBJ2-5|TRBV27
CASSLQRQETQYF
TGTGCCAGCAGTTTACAGCGGCAAGAGACCCAGTACTTC
>NA|TRBD2|TRBJ2-3|TRBV4-3
CASSQLAGPSQDTQYF
TGCGCCAGCAGTCAACTAGCGGGACCCTCACAAGATACGCAGTATTTT
>NA|TRBD1|TRBJ2-7|TRBV6-6
CASSYQDRGTYEQYF
TGTGCCAGCAGTTACCAGGACAGGGGGACCTACGAGCAGTACTTC
>NA|NA|TRBJ1-4|TRBV10-2
CASLGAESNEKLFF
TGCGCCAGCCTGGGGGCAGAATCCAATGAAAAACTGTTTTTT
>NA|TRBD2|TRBJ2-7|TRBV7-9
CASSSIPGLASVVYEQYF
TGTGCCAGCAGCTCCATACCGGGACTAGCGTCGGTGGTTTACGAGCAGTACTTC
>NA|TRBD1|TRBJ1-2|TRBV5-4
CASSYPGQGPYGYTF
TGTGCCAGCAGCTACCCGGGACAGGGCCCCTATGGCTACACCTTC
>NA|TRBD1|TRBJ1-4|TRBV7-9
CASSPTGQGEKLFF
TGTGCCAGCAGCCCGACAGGGCAGGGAGAAAAACTGTTTTTT
>NA|TRBD2|TRBJ2-2|TRBV19
CASRGDTGELFF
TGTGCCTCGCGGGGGGACACCGGGGAGCTGTTTTTT
>NA|TRBD1|TRBJ2-1|TRBV29-1
CSASGGPYNEQFF
TGCAGCGCCTCAGGGGGTCCCTACAATGAGCAGTTCTTC
>few|NA|TRBJ1-6|TRBV11-2
CASSPFSYNSPLHF
TGTGCCAGCAGCCCGTTCTCCTATAATTCACCCCTCCACTTT
>NA|NA|TRBJ1-4|TRBV4-3
CASSPQGEKLFF
TGCGCCAGCAGCCCCCAGGGGGAAAAACTGTTTTTT
>NA|NA|TRBJ2-1|TRBV29-1
CSVKAREWANEQFF
TGCAGCGTTAAGGCTCGGGAGTGGGCCAATGAGCAGTTCTTC
>NA|NA|TRBJ2-7|TRBV4-1
CASSQDPIGYEQYF
TGCGCCAGCAGCCAAGATCCGATAGGGTACGAGCAGTACTTC